The 9 T cell receptor beta chains given below trace back to one sample, sequenced in a study of blood T cell repertoires in COVID-19 (dated by TCRdb to 2020 to 2022). The library was produced with the immunoSEQ multiplex PCR assay. Here the immuneACCESS table is served through TCRdb, limited to in-frame sequences with V and J called. Missing clones are a known gap in these copies; in checked studies unresolved V genes cover under half, and the rest lacks a known reason. This sample lists 95,000 to 130,000 clones; around four fifths were detected once. The leading ten clones occupy around 7.5% of the sample. The specimen sequenced was peripheral blood. The receptor set was obtained from a man between 65 and 79 years old with active or convalescent COVID-19.

CDR3 DNA: TGTGCCAGCAGGCCAATGGCGGGACCCACAGATACGCAGTATTTT. It specifies CASRPMAGPTDTQYF. The chain combines TRBV7-2 with TRBJ2-3, with D maybe TRBD2 (6 bases). V dropped 6 bases and J dropped 2 bases, with 15 bases sitting between them. CDR1 SGHTA and CDR2 FQGNSA come from the germline V gene. The length of the CDR3 is 15 residues.

V is TRBV12-3 or TRBV12-4 and J is TRBJ2-1; D might be TRBD2 (5 bases). CDR3 length: 13 residues. The germline V and J ends were trimmed by 6 bases and 6 bases, with 12 bases remaining between them. The CDR3 nucleotides are TGTGCCAGCAGGACTACCCTAGGCAATGAGCAGTTCTTC. This encodes CASRTTLGNEQFF.

The rearrangement joins TRBV19 to TRBJ1-5; 9 bases line up with TRBD1. The V gene end was trimmed by 5 bases and the J gene end by 11 bases; junction bases not matched to a gene: 10. Germline V gene lookup returns CDR1 LNHDA and CDR2 SQIVND (reference sequence). The CDR3 has 14 amino acids. CDR3 amino acids: CASSSWTGDRSQHF. DNA of the CDR3: TGTGCCAGTAGTTCCTGGACAGGGGACCGGTCCCAGCATTTT.

This clone was counted a few times. In DNA form, the CDR3 reads TGTGCCAGCAGGGAAAGTAGGCGGTCTCTCTCTGGAAACACCATATATTTT. Translation gives CASRESRRSLSGNTIYF. The rearrangement uses TRBV6-1 and TRBJ1-3, with unresolved D. Trimming stripped 6 bases from V and 0 bases from J, with 18 bases between. CDR3 length: 17 amino acids. CDR1 is MNHNS, CDR2 SASEGT, per germline.

At least ten counts were recorded for this clone. The rearrangement uses TRBV9 and TRBJ1-4, with 10 bases matching TRBD1. This CDR3 is 14 amino acids long. V was clipped by 3 bases and J by 10 bases; unmatched bases: 6. Germline V lookup: CDR1 SGDLS, CDR2 YYNGEE. This CDR3 is CASSATGGAGKLFF. The CDR3 DNA is TGTGCCAGCAGCGCGACAGGGGGCGCCGGAAAACTGTTTTTT. The full variable domain, with the rest looked up from reference TRBV9 and TRBJ1-4, is DSGVTQTPKHLITATGQRVTLRCSPRSGDLSVYWYQQSLDQGLQFLIQYYNGEERAKGNILERFSAQQFPDLHSELNLSSLELGDSALYFCASSATGGAGKLFFGSGTQLSVL.

The V gene is TRBV27, the J gene TRBJ1-6; D gene unclear. V dropped 11 bases and J dropped 4 bases, with 24 bases sitting between them. Germline values: CDR1 MNHEY, CDR2 SMNVEV (reference sequence). CDR3 size: 17 residues. CDR3 sequence: CAGSSRGLHVYNSPLHF. CDR3 coding DNA: TGTGCCGGCTCATCGAGAGGGTTGCACGTATATAATTCACCCCTCCACTTT.

The rearrangement uses TRBV27 and TRBJ1-5, with TRBD1 identical over 8 bases. This CDR3 contains 15 residues. Germline V CDR1 and CDR2: MNHEY, SMNVEV (reference sequence). V lost 3 bases, J lost 7 bases, and 8 bases stayed unmatched. The CDR3 is CASSLRLAGGQPQHF. The DNA for the CDR3 is TGTGCCAGCAGTTTGAGGTTGGCAGGGGGCCAGCCCCAGCATTTT.

The chain employs TRBV5-1 and TRBJ2-1; 9 bases line up with TRBD1. Germline V gene lookup returns CDR1 SGHRS and CDR2 YFSETQ. Trimming removed 4 bases from V and 9 bases from J; junction bases left unmatched: 5. The CDR3 has 13 amino acids. CDR3 loop: CASSVGQGREQFF. In DNA form, the CDR3 reads TGCGCCAGCAGCGTGGGACAGGGTCGTGAGCAGTTCTTC.

In DNA form, the CDR3 reads TGTGCCAGCAGCTTAGTTGGATTGGGGGGACGGGGTGAGCAGTTCTTC. It specifies CASSLVGLGGRGEQFF. This chain connects TRBV7-8 to TRBJ2-1, with D possibly TRBD2 on 6 matching bases. Germline assignment: CDR1 SGHVS and CDR2 FQNEAQ. V gave up 1 base and J gave up 9 bases, with 19 bases separating them. The CDR3 is 16 amino acids.